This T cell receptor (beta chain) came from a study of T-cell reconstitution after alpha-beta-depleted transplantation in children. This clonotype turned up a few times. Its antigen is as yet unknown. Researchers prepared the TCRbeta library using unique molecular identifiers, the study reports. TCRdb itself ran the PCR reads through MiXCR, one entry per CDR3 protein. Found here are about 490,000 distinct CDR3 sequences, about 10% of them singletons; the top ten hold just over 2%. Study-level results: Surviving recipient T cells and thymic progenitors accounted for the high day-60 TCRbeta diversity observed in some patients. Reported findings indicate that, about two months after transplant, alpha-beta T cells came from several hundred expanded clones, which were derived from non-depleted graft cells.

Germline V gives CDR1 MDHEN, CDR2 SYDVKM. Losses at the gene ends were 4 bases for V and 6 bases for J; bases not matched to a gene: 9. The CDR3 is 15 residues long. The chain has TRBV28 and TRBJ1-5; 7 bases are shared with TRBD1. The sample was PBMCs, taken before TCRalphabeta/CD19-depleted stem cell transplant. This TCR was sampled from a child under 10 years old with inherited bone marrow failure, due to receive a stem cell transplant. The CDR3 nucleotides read TGTGCCAGCAGTTCCCCTCAGGGGGGGATTCAGCCCCAGCATTTT. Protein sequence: CASSSPQGGIQPQHF.